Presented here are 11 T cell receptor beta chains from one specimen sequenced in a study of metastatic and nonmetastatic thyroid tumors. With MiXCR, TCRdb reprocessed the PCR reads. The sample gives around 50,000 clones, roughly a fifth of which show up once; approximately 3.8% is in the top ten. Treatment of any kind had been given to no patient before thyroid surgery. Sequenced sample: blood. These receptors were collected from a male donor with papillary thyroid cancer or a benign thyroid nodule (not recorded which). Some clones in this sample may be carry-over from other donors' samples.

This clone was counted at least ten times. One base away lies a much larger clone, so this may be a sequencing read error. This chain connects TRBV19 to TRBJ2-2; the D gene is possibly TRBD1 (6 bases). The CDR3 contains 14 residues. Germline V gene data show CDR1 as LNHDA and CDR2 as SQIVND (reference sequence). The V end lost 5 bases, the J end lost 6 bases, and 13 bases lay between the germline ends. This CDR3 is CASSPRQVAGELFF. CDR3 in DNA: TGTGCCAGTAGTCCCCGACAGGTCGCCGGGGAGCTGTTTTTT.

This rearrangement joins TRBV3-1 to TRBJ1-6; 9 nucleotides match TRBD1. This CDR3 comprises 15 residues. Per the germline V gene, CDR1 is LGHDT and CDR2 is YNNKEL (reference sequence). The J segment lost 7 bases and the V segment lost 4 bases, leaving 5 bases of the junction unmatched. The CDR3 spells CASSPGTGINSPLHF. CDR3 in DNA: TGTGCCAGCAGCCCCGGGACAGGGATAAATTCACCCCTCCACTTT.

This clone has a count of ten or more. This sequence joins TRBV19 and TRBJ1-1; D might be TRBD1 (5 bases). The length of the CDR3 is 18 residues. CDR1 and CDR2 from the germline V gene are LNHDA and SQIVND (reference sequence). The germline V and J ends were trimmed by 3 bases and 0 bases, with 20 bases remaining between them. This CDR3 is CASSIVSSKGNVNTEAFF. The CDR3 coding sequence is TGTGCCAGTAGTATTGTGAGTTCCAAGGGGAATGTGAACACTGAAGCTTTCTTT.

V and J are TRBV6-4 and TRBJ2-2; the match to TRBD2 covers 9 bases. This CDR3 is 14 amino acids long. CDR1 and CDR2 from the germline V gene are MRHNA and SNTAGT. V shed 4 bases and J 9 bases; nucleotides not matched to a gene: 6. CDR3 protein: CASSGGGDTWELFF. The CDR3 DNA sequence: TGTGCCAGCAGTGGCGGGGGGGACACTTGGGAGCTGTTTTTT.

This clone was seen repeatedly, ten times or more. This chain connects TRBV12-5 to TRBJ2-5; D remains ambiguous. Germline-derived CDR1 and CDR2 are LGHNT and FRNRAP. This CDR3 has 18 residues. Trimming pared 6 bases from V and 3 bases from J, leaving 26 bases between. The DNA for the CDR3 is TGTGCTAGTGGCCAACCCTTTGGAGCAGCCCGAGAAAAAGAGACCCAGTACTTC. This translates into CASGQPFGAAREKETQYF.

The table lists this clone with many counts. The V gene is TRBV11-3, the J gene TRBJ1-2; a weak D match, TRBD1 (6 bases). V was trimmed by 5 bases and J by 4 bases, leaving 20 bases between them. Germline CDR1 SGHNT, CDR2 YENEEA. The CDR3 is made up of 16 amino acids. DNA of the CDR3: TGTGCCAGCAGCCCCGGAGGGGGTGCCTCCTCCTATGGCTACACCTTC. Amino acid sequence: CASSPGGGASSYGYTF.

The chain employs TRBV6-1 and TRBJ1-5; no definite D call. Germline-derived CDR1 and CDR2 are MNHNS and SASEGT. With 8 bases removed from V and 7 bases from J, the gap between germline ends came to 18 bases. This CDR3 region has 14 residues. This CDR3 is CASGLSRRMQPQHF. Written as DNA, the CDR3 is TGTGCCAGCGGTCTGAGCAGGAGGATGCAGCCCCAGCATTTT.

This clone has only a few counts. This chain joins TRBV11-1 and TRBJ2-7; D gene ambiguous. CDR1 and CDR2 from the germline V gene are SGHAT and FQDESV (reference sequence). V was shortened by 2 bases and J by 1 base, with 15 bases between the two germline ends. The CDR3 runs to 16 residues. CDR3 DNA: TGTGCCAGCAGCTTATTTAAGGTGGCTGGATCCTACGAGCAGTACTTC. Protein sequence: CASSLFKVAGSYEQYF.

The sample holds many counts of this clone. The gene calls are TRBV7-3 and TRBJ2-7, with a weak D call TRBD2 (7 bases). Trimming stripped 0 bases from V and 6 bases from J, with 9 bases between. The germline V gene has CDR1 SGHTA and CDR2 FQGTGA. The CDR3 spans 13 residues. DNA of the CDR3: TGTGCCAGCAGCTTAACGCGGGGGCGCGAGCAGTACTTC. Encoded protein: CASSLTRGREQYF.

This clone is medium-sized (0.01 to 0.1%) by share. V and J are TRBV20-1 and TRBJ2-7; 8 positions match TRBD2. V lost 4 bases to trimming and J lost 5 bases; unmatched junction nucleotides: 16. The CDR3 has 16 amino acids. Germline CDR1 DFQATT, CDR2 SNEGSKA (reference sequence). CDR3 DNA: TGCAGTGCTATGGTTTCGGGAGGGGAAGAGCTAAACGAGCAGTACTTC. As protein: CSAMVSGGEELNEQYF.

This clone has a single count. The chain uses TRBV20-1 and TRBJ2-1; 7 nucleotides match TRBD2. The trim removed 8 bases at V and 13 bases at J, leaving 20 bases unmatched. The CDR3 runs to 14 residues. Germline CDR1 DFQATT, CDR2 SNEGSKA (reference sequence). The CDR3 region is CSPLGGELYADQFF. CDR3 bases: TGCAGTCCTCTGGGGGGGGAATTGTACGCTGATCAGTTCTTC.